The T cell receptor (beta chain) under discussion was sequenced for a study of blood T cell repertoires in COVID-19. Across the study: Sites in the United States, Italy and Spain provided acute and convalescent COVID-19 samples. T cells, B-cell-depleted T cells, or PBMCs supplied cDNA or gDNA.

In the original workflow: Estimation of nucleated cell counts relied on the amplification of reference gene primers. Assay: immunoSEQ multiplex PCR; the TCRdb copy retains only in-frame clones and omits some. That table is the source of V, J and clone size, and D and trimming were worked out from the DNA. The sample consists of tens of thousands of clones, 80% to 90% of them appearing once. The CDR3 is 14 amino acids. V was clipped by 6 bases and J by 7 bases, with 18 bases between them. In germline, CDR1 is SGHDN, CDR2 FVKESK. This clone has more than one count but fewer than ten. This receptor was obtained from a man aged 30-40 years with active or convalescent COVID-19. Sequencing input: peripheral blood. The chain joins TRBV14 to TRBJ1-2; no clear D gene. CDR3 bases: TGTGCCAGCAGTCCTAAACGGGATTCCTTTGGCTACACCTTC. Translating it yields CASSPKRDSFGYTF.